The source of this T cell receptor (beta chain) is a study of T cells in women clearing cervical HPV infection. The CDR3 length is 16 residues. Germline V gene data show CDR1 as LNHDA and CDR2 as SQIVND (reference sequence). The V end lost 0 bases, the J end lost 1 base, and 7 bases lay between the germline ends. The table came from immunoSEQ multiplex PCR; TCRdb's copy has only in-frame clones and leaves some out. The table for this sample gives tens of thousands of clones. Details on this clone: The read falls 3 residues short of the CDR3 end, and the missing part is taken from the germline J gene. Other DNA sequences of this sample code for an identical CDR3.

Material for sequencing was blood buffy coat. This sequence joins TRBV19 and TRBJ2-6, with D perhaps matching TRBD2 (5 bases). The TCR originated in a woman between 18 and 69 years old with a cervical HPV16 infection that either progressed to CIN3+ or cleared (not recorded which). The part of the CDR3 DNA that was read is TGTGCCAGTAGTATAGATCGAGGGTCTGGGGCCAACGTC. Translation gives CASSIDRGSGANV. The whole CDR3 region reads CASSIDRGSGANVLTF.